One T cell receptor beta chain is described in this entry. Its antigen is not known. TCRdb reprocessed the 5' RACE reads via MiXCR and lists one record per CDR3 protein. The sample lists about 340,000 distinct CDR3 sequences; around 20% were seen once. J gave up 5 bases and V 4 bases, and 9 bases lay outside the gene matches. Germline-derived CDR1 and CDR2 are MNHEY and SMNVEV (reference sequence). The CDR3 is 16 amino acids. This sample was taken from a study of CD8 T cells in ankylosing spondylitis. Study observations and caveats: Disease-linked clones displayed a CD8+ phenotype and appeared relatively rarely in peripheral blood. Some motif variants had been reported before (in reactive arthritis synovial fluid and blood). Reports say disease-linked clones showed up significantly more in matched ankylosing spondylitis synovial fluid.

Sequencing was carried out using blood, either unsorted or a sorted T cell fraction (not recorded which). The J gene is TRBJ2-5, the V gene TRBV27, with 11 positions matching TRBD2. This clonotype originated in a male donor with ankylosing spondylitis or in good health (not recorded which). The CDR3 reads CASSWLAGGGAETQYF. CDR3 bases: TGTGCCAGCAGTTGGCTAGCGGGGGGTGGGGCGGAGACCCAGTACTTC.